The 10 T cell receptor beta chains given below trace back to one sample, sequenced in a study of T cell changes during pregnancy in multiple sclerosis. TCRdb keeps only in-frame clones here, not all; method: immunoSEQ multiplex PCR. This table holds around 40,000 clones, about 92% found once. Source: CD8+ T cells from peripheral blood mononuclear cells, taken in the third trimester of pregnancy. Receptors were obtained from a female donor with multiple sclerosis, enrolled in a pregnancy study.

This clone was recorded only once. J is TRBJ2-7 and V is TRBV29-1; possibly TRBD1 for D (6 bases). The CDR3 consists of 13 residues. The V and J ends lost 4 bases and 2 bases respectively, with 12 bases between them. CDR1 is SQVTM and CDR2 is ANQGSEA in the germline V gene. In nucleotides, the CDR3 is TGCAGCGTTGGAGTCCCAGGGGCCTACGAGCAGTACTTC. Translation gives CSVGVPGAYEQYF.

V and J are TRBV5-4 and TRBJ2-7; D call uncertain. This CDR3 is built from 14 residues. V dropped 1 base and J dropped 3 bases, with 11 bases sitting between them. The germline V gene has CDR1 SGHNT and CDR2 YYREEE (reference sequence). The CDR3 is CASSLTPSIYEQYF. The DNA for the CDR3 is TGTGCCAGCAGCTTGACACCCAGTATCTACGAGCAGTACTTC.

This clone appeared once. A junction end diverges from the germline sequence, so it may reflect a read error. The gene calls are TRBV11-2 and TRBJ2-1; 7 bases agree with TRBD2. The CDR3 runs to 14 residues. Germline values: CDR1 SGHAT, CDR2 FQNNGV. The DNA for the CDR3 is TGTGCCAGCAGCCGCGGGAGCTCCTGCAATGAGCAGTTCTTC. Translated, it gives CASSRGSSCNEQFF.

The chain couples TRBV28 to TRBJ1-5; D remains ambiguous. V lost 4 bases and J 7 bases, leaving 14 bases between the germline ends. Germline V lookup: CDR1 MDHEN, CDR2 SYDVKM. The CDR3 sequence is 14 residues long. CDR3 nucleotide sequence: TGTGCCAGCAGTTCTGAGGTAAACGGGCAGCCCCAGCATTTT. Its protein is CASSSEVNGQPQHF. The whole variable domain, filled in from reference TRBV28 and TRBJ1-5, reads DVKVTQSSRYLVKRTGEKVFLECVQDMDHENMFWYRQDPGLGLRLIYFSYDVKMKEKGDIPEGYSVSREKKERFSLILESASTNQTSMYLCASSSEVNGQPQHFGDGTRLSIL.

The chain carries TRBV6-5 and TRBJ1-1; D is ambiguous. Germline CDR1 MNHEY, CDR2 SVGAGI. Trimming pared 6 bases from V and 1 base from J, leaving 15 bases between. The CDR3 runs 15 residues. For the CDR3, the DNA is TGTGCCAGCAGCCCAACGTTCGGGGAGAACACTGAAGCTTTCTTT. This codes for CASSPTFGENTEAFF.

The genes are TRBV9 and TRBJ2-2, with D perhaps TRBD2 (7 bases). This CDR3 contains 15 residues. The germline V gene encodes CDR1 SGDLS and CDR2 YYNGEE. Between the trimmed V and J ends, which lost 5 bases and 1 base, there was a span of 12 bases. DNA for the CDR3: TGTGCCAGCAGGGGAGGGGGGGGGAACACCGGGGAGCTGTTTTTT. Its translation is CASRGGGGNTGELFF.

V gene TRBV9 combines with J gene TRBJ2-3; 8 bases line up with TRBD2. This CDR3 is 20 amino acids long. With 4 bases clipped from V and 6 bases from J, the junction kept 25 bases outside the gene matches. Germline V lookup: CDR1 SGDLS, CDR2 YYNGEE. This chain's CDR3 is CASSPSAAGGTYSITDTQYF. The CDR3 DNA is TGTGCCAGCAGCCCCTCCGCGGCGGGAGGAACGTACTCAATCACTGATACGCAGTATTTT.

This chain uses TRBV9 with TRBJ2-5; D may be TRBD1 (5 bases). The CDR3 loop spans 15 amino acids. Trimming removed 0 bases at V and 5 bases at J, with 14 bases between. Germline lookup yields CDR1 SGDLS and CDR2 YYNGEE. CDR3 sequence: CASSVDGQGRETQYF. The CDR3 DNA follows: TGTGCCAGCAGCGTAGACGGGCAGGGCCGGGAGACCCAGTACTTC.

V usage is TRBV9 and J usage is TRBJ2-3; 10 bases agree with TRBD2. The V and J ends lost 0 bases and 3 bases, in that order; junction bases with no gene match: 10. CDR1 is SGDLS, CDR2 YYNGEE, per germline. This CDR3 spans 18 amino acids. CDR3 sequence reads: CASSVGSGREGWTDTQYF. The CDR3 nucleotides are TGTGCCAGCAGCGTAGGGAGCGGGAGGGAGGGTTGGACAGATACGCAGTATTTT.

The chain is built from TRBV7-9 and TRBJ1-3, with 7 bases matching TRBD1. CDR1 and CDR2 (germline): SEHNR, FQNEAQ (reference sequence). V lost 3 bases, J lost 2 bases, and 10 bases stayed unmatched. This CDR3 comprises 17 residues. CDR3 DNA: TGTGCCAGCAGCTTTCCGACTACAGGGGAACCTGGAAACACCATATATTTT. Protein product: CASSFPTTGEPGNTIYF.